This T cell receptor beta chain stems from a study of OX40 agonist ivuxolimab in advanced cancers. The overall study: The dose of intravenous ivuxolimab that patients received every 2 weeks ranged from 0.01 to 10 mg/kg.

J gave up 4 bases and V 3 bases, and 4 bases lay outside the gene matches. Looked up from germline, CDR1 is SGHKS and CDR2 is YYEKEE (reference sequence). This CDR3 has 15 amino acids. Whole-study results and caveats: By week 6 at 0.1 to 3.0 mg/kg, blood CD4+ and CD8+ T cells had expanded clonally.

About this clone itself: The antigen remains undetermined.

Using immunoSEQ multiplex PCR, the repertoire was profiled, and TCRdb retains in-frame clones only, with some absent. The data contain around 150,000 clones, 85% to 95% of them singletons. Autoimmune disease history or systemic immunosuppression led to patient exclusion. The chain couples TRBV5-5 to TRBJ2-2; 9 bases fit TRBD1. This receptor was taken from an adult with an advanced solid tumor such as melanoma, head and neck, liver or kidney cancer. Sequenced material: CD4+ or CD8+ T cells sorted from blood, taken in a trial of the OX40 agonist ivuxolimab. The DNA for the CDR3 is TGTGCCAGCAGCTCCGGACAGGGGATCACCGGGGAGCTGTTTTTT. It encodes CASSSGQGITGELFF.